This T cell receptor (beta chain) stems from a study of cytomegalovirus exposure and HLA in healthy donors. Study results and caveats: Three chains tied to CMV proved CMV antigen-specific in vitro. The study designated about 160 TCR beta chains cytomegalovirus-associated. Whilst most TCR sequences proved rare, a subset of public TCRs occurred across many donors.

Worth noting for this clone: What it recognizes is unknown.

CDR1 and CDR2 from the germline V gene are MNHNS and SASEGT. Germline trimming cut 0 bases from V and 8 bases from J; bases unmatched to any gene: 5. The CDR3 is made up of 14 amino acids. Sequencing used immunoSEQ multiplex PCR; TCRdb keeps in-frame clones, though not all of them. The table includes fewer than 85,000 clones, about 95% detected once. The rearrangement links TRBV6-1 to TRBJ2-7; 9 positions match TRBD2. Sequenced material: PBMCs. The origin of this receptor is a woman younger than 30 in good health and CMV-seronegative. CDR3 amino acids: CASSEAVGLAQQYF. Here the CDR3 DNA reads TGTGCCAGCAGTGAAGCCGTGGGACTAGCCCAGCAGTACTTC.